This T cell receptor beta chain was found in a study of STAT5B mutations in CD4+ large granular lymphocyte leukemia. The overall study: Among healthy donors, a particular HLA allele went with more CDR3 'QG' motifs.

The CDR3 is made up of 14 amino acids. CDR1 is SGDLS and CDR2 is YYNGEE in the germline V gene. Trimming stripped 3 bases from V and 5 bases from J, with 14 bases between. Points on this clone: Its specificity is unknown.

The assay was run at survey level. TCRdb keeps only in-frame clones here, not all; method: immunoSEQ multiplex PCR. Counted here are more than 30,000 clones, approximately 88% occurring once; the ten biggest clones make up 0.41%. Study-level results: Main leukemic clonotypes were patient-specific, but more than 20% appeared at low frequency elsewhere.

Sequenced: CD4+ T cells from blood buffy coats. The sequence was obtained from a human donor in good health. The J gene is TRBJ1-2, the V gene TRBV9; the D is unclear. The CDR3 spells CASSAVVGDYGYTF. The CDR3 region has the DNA TGTGCCAGCAGCGCAGTCGTGGGAGATTATGGCTACACCTTC.